A single sample is the source of the 25 T cell receptor beta chains below, sequenced in a study of cytomegalovirus exposure and HLA in healthy donors. Primers: 60 Vbeta forward and 13 Jbeta reverse. Sequenced by immunoSEQ multiplex PCR; TCRdb stores in-frame clones only, minus some. The profile shows around 150,000 clones, roughly 85% of them singletons. Sequenced input: PBMCs. Source of these receptors: a young man in good health and CMV-seropositive.

Only a few counts were recorded for this clone. The chain uses TRBV5-4 and TRBJ2-7, with D tentatively TRBD1 (6 bases). This CDR3 has 13 amino acids. The germline CDR1 and CDR2 sequences are SGHNT and YYREEE (reference sequence). V was shortened by 2 bases and J by 6 bases, with 12 bases between the two germline ends. For the CDR3, the DNA is TGTGCCAGCAGCTTTGCGCCGACAGGCGAGCAGTACTTC. It codes for CASSFAPTGEQYF. The whole variable domain, filled in from reference TRBV5-4 and TRBJ2-7, reads ETGVTQSPTHLIKTRGQQVTLRCSSQSGHNTVSWYQQALGQGPQFIFQYYREEENGRGNFPPRFSGLQFPNYSSELNVNALELDDSALYLCASSFAPTGEQYFGPGTRLTVT.

V usage is TRBV7-2 and J usage is TRBJ1-5, with a weak D call TRBD1 (5 bases). The V gene lost 4 bases and the J gene lost 0 bases, with 10 bases spanning the gap. The CDR3 covers 15 residues. CDR1 is SGHTA, CDR2 FQGNSA, per germline. The CDR3: CASSSAGYSNQPQHF. The CDR3 DNA is TGTGCCAGCAGCTCGGCAGGGTATAGCAATCAGCCCCAGCATTTT.

V gene TRBV5-5 combines with J gene TRBJ2-1; D might be TRBD1 (6 bases). The CDR3 is 12 residues long. V shed 1 base and J shed 9 bases, with 8 bases lying between them. The germline gives CDR1 SGHKS, CDR2 YYEKEE (reference sequence). The CDR3 here is CASSLLGAEQFF. Here the CDR3 DNA reads TGTGCCAGCAGCTTGTTGGGGGCTGAGCAGTTCTTC.

The rearrangement joins TRBV13 to TRBJ1-3; perhaps TRBD1 as D (6 bases). Germline-derived CDR1 and CDR2 are PRHDT and FYEKMQ (reference sequence). The CDR3 contains 15 residues. The V end lost 3 bases, the J end lost 0 bases, and 9 bases lay between the germline ends. The chain's CDR3 is CASSFGTSSGNTIYF. Here the CDR3 DNA reads TGTGCCAGCAGCTTTGGGACAAGCTCTGGAAACACCATATATTTT.

The V gene is TRBV7-9, the J gene TRBJ1-2; D not certain. Germline CDR1 reads SEHNR; CDR2 reads FQNEAQ (reference sequence). The V and J ends lost 1 base and 3 bases respectively, with 9 bases between them. The CDR3 covers 14 residues. The CDR3 nucleotides are TGTGCCAGCAGCTTAGGGGCCGACCACTATGGCTACACCTTC. It codes for CASSLGADHYGYTF.

V usage is TRBV9 and J usage is TRBJ2-2; 7 positions match TRBD2. CDR1 and CDR2 from the germline V gene are SGDLS and YYNGEE. The CDR3 has 15 residues. With 1 base clipped from V and 5 bases from J, the junction kept 5 bases outside the gene matches. CDR3 sequence reads: CASSVNGRKTGELFF. DNA for the CDR3: TGTGCCAGCAGCGTAAACGGGAGGAAGACCGGGGAGCTGTTTTTT.

The rearrangement joins TRBV27 to TRBJ1-1, with a tentative D call TRBD1 (5 bases). Trimming took 2 bases from V and 4 from J, leaving 17 bases between them. Looked up from germline, CDR1 is MNHEY and CDR2 is SMNVEV (reference sequence). The CDR3 is 16 amino acids. CDR3 protein: CASSLQRGWGVTEAFF. CDR3 nucleotide sequence: TGTGCCAGCAGTTTACAGCGGGGTTGGGGGGTCACTGAAGCTTTCTTT.

The chain has TRBV18 and TRBJ2-7; D remains ambiguous. The CDR3 totals 13 residues. V lost 3 bases and J 6 bases, leaving 12 bases between the germline ends. Germline V gives CDR1 KGHSH, CDR2 LQKENI. Here the CDR3 DNA reads TGTGCCAGCTCACCCACCTACGCCTCCGAGCAGTACTTC. It encodes CASSPTYASEQYF.

This sequence joins TRBV5-1 and TRBJ2-7, with 11 positions matching TRBD2. The ends lost 0 bases at V and 4 bases at J; junction bases unmatched: 9. Germline loops: CDR1 SGHRS, CDR2 YFSETQ. The CDR3 spans 17 residues. Written as DNA, the CDR3 is TGCGCCAGCAGCTTGGGTCTAAGGACTAGCGGGTCGTACGAGCAGTACTTC. This translates into CASSLGLRTSGSYEQYF.

V and J are TRBV4-1 and TRBJ1-2; D is uncertain. Between the trimmed V and J ends, which lost 4 bases and 7 bases, there was a span of 13 bases. There are 13 residues in the CDR3. Germline CDR1 reads MGHRA; CDR2 reads YSYEKL. The CDR3 spells CASSLIPPSGYTF. In DNA, the CDR3 is TGCGCCAGCAGCCTGATACCTCCTAGTGGCTACACCTTC.

The chain recombines TRBV5-1 with TRBJ1-4; 10 positions agree with TRBD1. The germline V gene has CDR1 SGHRS and CDR2 YFSETQ. CDR3 length equals 15 residues. V dropped 2 bases and J dropped 8; count of bases not matched to a gene: 6. The CDR3 is CASSFSGTGEEKLFF. CDR3 nucleotide sequence: TGCGCCAGCAGCTTCTCCGGGACAGGGGAAGAAAAACTGTTTTTT.

In its sample, this clone was seen once. The rearrangement joins TRBV19 to TRBJ1-1; the D gene is possibly TRBD1 (5 bases). The germline V gene encodes CDR1 LNHDA and CDR2 SQIVND (reference sequence). V was trimmed by 7 bases and J by 2 bases, leaving 17 bases between them. The CDR3 covers 15 residues. CDR3 loop: CASKRGGSSNTEAFF. As DNA, the CDR3 is TGTGCCAGTAAACGGGGGGGGTCATCTAACACTGAAGCTTTCTTT.

V usage is TRBV15 and J usage is TRBJ2-7, with 10 bases fitting TRBD1. Trimming removed 0 bases from V and 2 bases from J; junction bases left unmatched: 1. The CDR3 sequence is 15 residues long. Germline loops: CDR1 LNHNV, CDR2 YYDKDF (reference sequence). The CDR3 loop is CATSREGQGPYEQYF. In DNA, the CDR3 is TGTGCCACCAGCAGAGAGGGACAGGGGCCCTACGAGCAGTACTTC.

The CDR3 here is CASSLVQTSSYNEQFF. In DNA, the CDR3 is TGTGCCAGCAGCTTAGTACAAACAAGCTCCTACAATGAGCAGTTCTTC. This rearrangement joins TRBV7-6 to TRBJ2-1; D gene ambiguous. The germline gives CDR1 SGHVS, CDR2 FNYEAQ. CDR3 length: 16 amino acids. The V end was cut by 1 base, the J end by 0 bases, with 10 bases between.

The V call is TRBV4-1, the J call TRBJ2-2; D is ambiguous. V dropped 1 base and J dropped 0 bases, with 6 bases sitting between them. From germline, CDR1 is MGHRA and CDR2 YSYEKL. The CDR3 covers 15 residues. CDR3 sequence reads: CASSQAGTNTGELFF. CDR3 nucleotide sequence: TGCGCCAGCAGCCAAGCTGGCACGAACACCGGGGAGCTGTTTTTT.

The CDR3 region has the DNA TGTGCCAGCAGTCCCACTGGACAGGGCTACGAGCAGTACTTC. This codes for CASSPTGQGYEQYF. The chain has TRBV6-1 and TRBJ2-7; 8 positions match TRBD1. The CDR3 runs to 14 residues. In germline, CDR1 is MNHNS, CDR2 SASEGT. V dropped 5 bases and J dropped 3; count of bases not matched to a gene: 6.

The chain carries TRBV6-5 and TRBJ2-7; 7 bases align to TRBD1. With V trimmed by 2 bases and J by 0 bases, 1 base remained unmatched. The CDR3 extends over 14 amino acids. The germline V gene encodes CDR1 MNHEY and CDR2 SVGAGI. CDR3 nucleotide sequence: TGTGCCAGCAGTTACAGGGGGCGCTCCTACGAGCAGTACTTC. Its translation: CASSYRGRSYEQYF.

The rearrangement uses TRBV28 and TRBJ2-3; D is perhaps TRBD1 (5 bases). The CDR3 extends over 13 amino acids. The ends were cut back, 8 bases at V and 3 bases at J, with 12 bases in the middle. Germline CDR1 and CDR2: MDHEN and SYDVKM. The CDR3 region is CASDSPQTDTQYF. Written as DNA, the CDR3 is TGTGCCAGCGACAGCCCCCAAACAGATACGCAGTATTTT. Based on the CDR3 plus reference TRBV28 and TRBJ2-3, the full variable domain is DVKVTQSSRYLVKRTGEKVFLECVQDMDHENMFWYRQDPGLGLRLIYFSYDVKMKEKGDIPEGYSVSREKKERFSLILESASTNQTSMYLCASDSPQTDTQYFGPGTRLTVL.

The chain uses TRBV18 and TRBJ1-2, with D perhaps matching TRBD1 (6 bases). Germline V CDR1 and CDR2: KGHSH, LQKENI. V was cut by 4 bases and J by 0 bases, with 12 bases left in between. CDR3 length: 15 amino acids. As DNA, the CDR3 is TGTGCCAGCTCACTGGACAGACAATCTAACTATGGCTACACCTTC. Its translation: CASSLDRQSNYGYTF.

This clone was found a few times. The V and J genes are TRBV28 and TRBJ2-4; D call uncertain. Germline V lookup: CDR1 MDHEN, CDR2 SYDVKM. CDR3 size: 12 residues. Trimming pared 4 bases from V and 3 bases from J, leaving 4 bases between. The CDR3 DNA is TGTGCCAGCAGTTACAACAAAAACATTCAGTACTTC. Translated: CASSYNKNIQYF.

The rearrangement uses TRBV5-1 and TRBJ1-1, with D possibly matching TRBD1 (6 bases). There are 18 residues in the CDR3. Deletions cut 0 bases from V and 0 bases from J, with 18 bases between. Germline V lookup: CDR1 SGHRS, CDR2 YFSETQ. The CDR3 DNA reads as TGCGCCAGCAGCTTGGTACGGCAGGGGAATTGGATGAACACTGAAGCTTTCTTT. It specifies CASSLVRQGNWMNTEAFF.

The chain uses TRBV6-5 and TRBJ2-3; the D gene is possibly TRBD1 (5 bases). The CDR3 loop spans 14 amino acids. From germline, CDR1 is MNHEY and CDR2 SVGAGI. Trimming shortened V by 4 bases and J by 6 bases, and 14 bases separated the two germline ends. CDR3 sequence (DNA): TGTGCCAGCAGTTTCAGTGGGGCCCGGGATACGCAGTATTTT. This codes for CASSFSGARDTQYF.

The V gene is TRBV6-5, the J gene TRBJ2-7, with D possibly being TRBD1 (6 bases). The germline gives CDR1 MNHEY, CDR2 SVGAGI. The germline V and J ends were trimmed by 2 bases and 2 bases, with 10 bases remaining between them. The CDR3 length is 14 residues. The CDR3 is CASSYMGATYEQYF. The CDR3 bases are TGTGCCAGCAGTTACATGGGGGCCACCTACGAGCAGTACTTC.

Comment on this clone: Different DNA sequences within this sample yield the same CDR3. This chain uses TRBV5-1 with TRBJ1-2, with D uncertain. Between the trimmed V and J ends, which lost 1 base and 0 bases, there was a span of 10 bases. The CDR3 is 15 residues long. The germline gives CDR1 SGHRS, CDR2 YFSETQ. The CDR3 spells CASSLLAGANYGYTF. CDR3 nucleotides: TGCGCCAGCAGCTTGCTCGCGGGAGCTAACTATGGCTACACCTTC.

The rearrangement uses TRBV7-2 and TRBJ2-5; D not certain. The V end lost 5 bases, the J end lost 0 bases, and 13 bases lay between the germline ends. CDR3 length: 15 residues. CDR1 is SGHTA and CDR2 is FQGNSA in the germline V gene. The CDR3: CASSPEVGYQETQYF. CDR3 in DNA: TGTGCCAGCAGCCCAGAAGTCGGGTACCAAGAGACCCAGTACTTC.